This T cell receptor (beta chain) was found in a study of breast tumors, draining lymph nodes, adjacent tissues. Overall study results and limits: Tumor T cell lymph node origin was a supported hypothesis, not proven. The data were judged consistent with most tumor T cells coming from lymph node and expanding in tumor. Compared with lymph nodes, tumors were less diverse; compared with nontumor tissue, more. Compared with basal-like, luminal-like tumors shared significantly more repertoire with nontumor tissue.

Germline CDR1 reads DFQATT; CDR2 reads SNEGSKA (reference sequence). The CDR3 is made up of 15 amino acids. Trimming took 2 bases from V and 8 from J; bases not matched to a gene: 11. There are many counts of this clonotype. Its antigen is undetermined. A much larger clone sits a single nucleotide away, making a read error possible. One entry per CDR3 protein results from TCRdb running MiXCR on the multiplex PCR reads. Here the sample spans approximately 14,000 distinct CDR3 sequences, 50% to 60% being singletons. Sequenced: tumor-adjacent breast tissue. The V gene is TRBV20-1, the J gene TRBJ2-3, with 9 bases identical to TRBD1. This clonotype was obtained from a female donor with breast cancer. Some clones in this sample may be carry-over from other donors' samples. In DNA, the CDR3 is TGCAGTGCTAGACCACAGGGGGCTCTATCAGGTACGCAGTATTTT. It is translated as CSARPQGALSGTQYF.